The present entry profiles one T cell receptor beta chain with its context. Its antigen remains undetermined. Base qualities are not at hand, and no much larger clone is one base apart. These data belong to a study of shared clonotypes between healthy human individuals (dated by TCRdb to about 2020). Broadly, across the study: A couple of women and a few men aged 18 to 49 years were included in the cohort. The study deeply sequenced blood TCR repertoires of about 5 healthy adults to estimate repertoire size and the extent of clonotype sharing between individuals. Libraries were prepared and TCR repertoires were sequenced by different laboratories using diverse techniques, in order to increase sequencing depth and limit assay-specific biases. Per donor, leukapheresis produced somewhere between about 0.8 and 9 billion PBMCs. General study outcomes and caveats: The small number of donors limited the genetic and exposure-history diversity represented. Sampling was restricted to blood, and TCR repertoires in tissues likely differ from the TCR repertoires found in blood. Pairwise subsampling indicated that sequencing depth was expected to affect the degree of clonotype sharing among donors.

Using the deep immunoSEQ assay, multiplex PCR amplified TCR CDR3 regions from genomic DNA. For each cell subset, the extracted genomic DNA was distributed evenly across all wells of several immunoSEQ 96-well plates, and each plate served as one replicate. For unsorted PBMC, each replicate PCR was loaded with approximately 300 ng genomic DNA, equivalent to around 30,000 T cell genomes. Ten immunoSEQ deep assay plates were used to sequence unsorted PBMC genomic DNA. Purified libraries were measured with a Qubit 3.0 fluorometer, size-checked on a Bioanalyzer 2100, and measured again with the KAPA Library Quantification kit. A separate single-read 150-cycle Illumina NextSeq 550 flow cell was used to sequence each immunoSEQ 96-well plate. The paper's processing steps were these. The immunoSEQ output contained only junctional sequences without quality scores, so filtering could not match that applied to full-length reads. Sequences were annotated with PyIR, a Python wrapper for IgBLAST v1.9, using IMGT germline references to assign V/J genes and CDR3. Any read was removed if the V/J assignment was weak (E-value above 1e-6), the CDR3 was missing, or the read contained stop codons, out-of-frame junctions, or ambiguous translated residues. V3J clonotypes were defined by identical inferred V gene, J gene, and CDR3 amino acid sequence. The percentage overlap between two repertoires was calculated by dividing the number of shared unique clonotypes by the size of the smaller repertoire. RTK rarefaction, the Chao1 estimator, and Recon v2.1 estimates of unobserved clonotypes were used to assess repertoire richness. The table was pulled from immuneACCESS by TCRdb, which kept in-frame rearrangements only. Such tables lose some clones; where checked, under half of the loss comes from unresolved V genes, and the rest has no known cause. V and J calls and clone size follow that table, whereas D and trimming were derived from the DNA. Across this sample there are about 490,000 clones, with approximately 80% seen only once. The ten largest clones represent about an eighth of the sample.

CDR1 and CDR2 were assigned from the germline V gene as MDHEN and SYDVKM. The CDR3, from cysteine to phenylalanine, totals 16 residues. Only the CDR3 part of the read is kept: 48 bases, read in frame from the first base. Cut back by 2 bases and 0 bases, the V and J ends lie 14 bases apart. The donors were healthy, HIV-negative adults who had no recently reported acute infections or vaccinations. Every donor was a Caucasian adult living in Nashville, Tennessee, USA. For unsorted samples, about 87 million PBMCs were counted, and genomic DNA was extracted using the QIAamp DNA Blood Mini kit. Blood was obtained by leukapheresis, after which PBMCs were separated by Ficoll-Histopaque density gradient centrifugation and cryopreserved in liquid nitrogen vapor phase.

Recombination linked TRBV28 to TRBJ2-7, and possibly TRBD2, on 6 matching bases. Sequenced: PBMCs. This clonotype was sampled from a woman between 40 and 55 years old in good health. Some clones in this sample may be carry-over from other donors' samples. In nucleotides, the sequence is TGTGCCAGCAGTTTAACGAGTCGCGGGGACTCCTACGAGCAGTACTTC. It specifies CASSLTSRGDSYEQYF.